These T cell receptor beta chains were read from a single sample in a study of T cells in Graves' hyperthyroidism and ophthalmopathy. TCRdb reprocessed the multiplex PCR reads via MiXCR and lists one record per CDR3 protein. Seen here are about 400,000 distinct CDR3 sequences, roughly 13% observed once, and the top ten hold 5.3%. The sample comprised blood. These receptor sequences come from a woman aged 18-30 years with Graves' hyperthyroidism. Each CDR3 is given without its conserved first and last residue. The order of the fields is V gene, D gene, J gene, CDR3 protein. The D gene is left open where the match is weak.

V gene: TRBV30; D gene: .; J gene: TRBJ1-2; CDR3 protein: AWKLRGQGSYGYT
V gene: TRBV28; D gene: TRBD2; J gene: TRBJ2-7; CDR3 protein: ASSGVRAGAYEQY
V gene: TRBV10-3; D gene: TRBD2; J gene: TRBJ2-5; CDR3 protein: AIRGTTQETQY
V gene: TRBV27; D gene: TRBD1; J gene: TRBJ2-3; CDR3 protein: ASSSTGSIPTDTQY
V gene: TRBV29-1; D gene: .; J gene: TRBJ1-1; CDR3 protein: SVECVPPGAF
V gene: TRBV28; D gene: TRBD1; J gene: TRBJ2-2; CDR3 protein: ASSFLGQLNTGELF
V gene: TRBV19; D gene: .; J gene: TRBJ1-5; CDR3 protein: ASTDSLGGNQPQH
V gene: TRBV7-8; D gene: TRBD1; J gene: TRBJ1-6; CDR3 protein: ASSFIQGNNSPLH
V gene: TRBV19; D gene: .; J gene: TRBJ2-7; CDR3 protein: ASSTSRDLSREQY
V gene: TRBV6-1; D gene: TRBD2; J gene: TRBJ2-3; CDR3 protein: ASGTLSGRAMDTQY
V gene: TRBV11-3; D gene: TRBD1; J gene: TRBJ2-1; CDR3 protein: ASSLSGGNRYNEQF
V gene: TRBV12-3/TRBV12-4; D gene: TRBD1; J gene: TRBJ1-1; CDR3 protein: ASSWSAGQQNTEAF
V gene: TRBV20-1; D gene: TRBD2; J gene: TRBJ2-1; CDR3 protein: SASLTSGNNEQF
V gene: TRBV7-8; D gene: TRBD2; J gene: TRBJ2-7; CDR3 protein: ASSLRSGLAGEQY